These T cell receptor beta chains were read from a single sample in a study of T cells after yellow fever vaccination. TCRdb used MiXCR to reprocess the 5' RACE reads, holding one entry per CDR3 protein. The sample lists fewer than 450,000 distinct CDR3 sequences; less than 9.5% were seen once. Sequencing was performed on PBMCs, taken roughly 47 days after the first yellow fever vaccination. All receptors come from a young man who received the YFV17D yellow fever vaccine. The CDR3 runs from the conserved cysteine through the conserved F or W. The order of the fields is J gene, V gene, D gene, clone size, CDR3 DNA, CDR3 protein. The D gene is left open where the match is weak. Clone size is stated in some rows and not others, as once, few, many or a class when expanded.

>TRBJ2-1|TRBV5-4|.|few
TGTGCCAGCAGCTTTGAGGGGGGGTCCTACAATGAGCAGTTCTTC
CASSFEGGSYNEQFF
>TRBJ2-1|TRBV20-1|TRBD1|few
TGCAGTGCTGCCCGGGACAGGGGCTACAATGAGCAGTTCTTC
CSAARDRGYNEQFF
>TRBJ1-3|TRBV5-1|.|.
TGCGCCAGCAGCCCTGACATAGGGGACACCATATATTTT
CASSPDIGDTIYF
>TRBJ1-3|TRBV7-9|TRBD1|many
TGTGCCAGCAGGGGGGACAGAGCAAACACCATATATTTT
CASRGDRANTIYF
>TRBJ1-2|TRBV6-5|TRBD1|.
TGTGCCAGCAGTTACTCACTACAGGGGCCGGGCTATGGCTACACCTTC
CASSYSLQGPGYGYTF
>TRBJ1-4|TRBV6-2/TRBV6-3|.|.
TGTGCCAGCAACAAGAACCGCGAAAAACTGTTTTTT
CASNKNREKLFF
>TRBJ2-1|TRBV20-1|TRBD2|.
TGCAGTGCTAGACGGTTAGCGGGGACCCCCTACAATGAGCAGTTCTTC
CSARRLAGTPYNEQFF
>TRBJ1-4|TRBV20-1|.|few
TGCAGTGCTGGAAACAGGGTTGATAATGAAAAACTGTTTTTT
CSAGNRVDNEKLFF
>TRBJ2-1|TRBV5-4|TRBD1|few
TGTGCCAGCAGCTCCAGGACAGGGGAGCAGTTCTTC
CASSSRTGEQFF
>TRBJ1-3|TRBV3-1|.|few
TGTGCCAGCAGCCTAGATTCGGGGTCTGGAAACACCATATATTTT
CASSLDSGSGNTIYF
>TRBJ2-1|TRBV7-9|TRBD2|.
TGTGCCAGCAGCTTAGCGTCTAGCGGGGAAAACAATGAGCAGTTCTTC
CASSLASSGENNEQFF
>TRBJ2-2|TRBV6-1|.|.
TGTGCCAGCAGGCAAAGGGACCGCGACACCGGGGAGCTGTTTTTT
CASRQRDRDTGELFF
>TRBJ1-2|TRBV10-3|TRBD1|.
TGTGCCATCAGTGGGACAGGGTCGGGTATAGGTGGCTACACCTTC
CAISGTGSGIGGYTF
>TRBJ2-1|TRBV20-1|.|many
TGCAGTGCTAGAGCGCTCCACAATGAGCAGTTCTTC
CSARALHNEQFF
>TRBJ1-4|TRBV5-1|.|few
TGCGCCAGCAGCTTCAGTCAGTTTAATGAAAAACTGTTTTTT
CASSFSQFNEKLFF
>TRBJ2-3|TRBV12-3/TRBV12-4|.|few
TGTGCCAGCAGTGCGCCCTCGGTAGATACGCAGTATTTT
CASSAPSVDTQYF
>TRBJ2-5|TRBV12-5|TRBD2|many
TGTGCTAGTGGCCGAGGACTAGCGGGACAGACCCAGTACTTC
CASGRGLAGQTQYF
>TRBJ1-6|TRBV7-3|.|.
TGTGCCAGCAGCTTAGATCTGGGCTCACCCCTCCACTTT
CASSLDLGSPLHF
>TRBJ1-5|TRBV12-3/TRBV12-4|.|many
TGTGCCAGCAGTTTAGACCGTAATCAGCCCCAGCATTTT
CASSLDRNQPQHF
>TRBJ1-2|TRBV20-1|TRBD1|.
TGCAGTGCTAGAGAGGGGGTGAAGTGGGGGACAGGGAGACACTACACCTTC
CSAREGVKWGTGRHYTF
>TRBJ1-2|TRBV5-1|.|.
TGCGCCAGCAGCTTGGGCGGCAGTGATGGCTACACCTTC
CASSLGGSDGYTF
>TRBJ2-2|TRBV27|.|.
TGTGCCAGCAGTTTCAGTAGACAATCCGGGGAGCTGTTTTTT
CASSFSRQSGELFF
>TRBJ2-3|TRBV12-3/TRBV12-4|TRBD2|.
TGTGCCAGCAAGCAAGCGGGGGGGCGAGATACGCAGTATTTT
CASKQAGGRDTQYF
>TRBJ2-7|TRBV11-2|.|.
TGTGCCAGCAGCTTAGGTTTTACAGATTACTACGAGCAGTACTTC
CASSLGFTDYYEQYF
>TRBJ2-2|TRBV5-1|.|few
TGCGCCAGCAGCTGGGACGGGGACAACACCGGGGAGCTGTTTTTT
CASSWDGDNTGELFF
>TRBJ2-5|TRBV19|.|once
TGTGCCAGTAGTATAGTAGGAGGGATCGAGACCCAGTACTTC
CASSIVGGIETQYF
>TRBJ2-7|TRBV5-1|TRBD1|.
TGCGCCAGCAGCCTGTCAGGGGGCTCCTACGAGCAGTACTTC
CASSLSGGSYEQYF
>TRBJ2-3|TRBV9|.|.
TGTGCCAGCAGCCCCTGGGTCACTAGCACAGATACGCAGTATTTT
CASSPWVTSTDTQYF
>TRBJ2-3|TRBV11-2|TRBD2|.
TGTGCCAGCAGCTTGGGCCGGGACTATGCTCAGGCGTCAGATACGCAGTATTTT
CASSLGRDYAQASDTQYF
>TRBJ2-3|TRBV7-9|TRBD2|.
TGTGCCAGCTGGAGCGGGGGGGCTCGAGCAGATACGCAGTATTTT
CASWSGGARADTQYF
>TRBJ2-3|TRBV4-1|TRBD2|many
TGCGCCAGCAGCCGCACTAGCGAACCCACAGATACGCAGTATTTT
CASSRTSEPTDTQYF
>TRBJ2-7|TRBV15|TRBD1|.
TGTGCCACCAGCAGAGGAAGGGGGACAGGGCCATCCTACGAGCAGTACTTC
CATSRGRGTGPSYEQYF
>TRBJ1-1|TRBV15|.|many
TGTGCCACCAGCAGAGATAGGGGTTATAGCACTGAAGCTTTCTTT
CATSRDRGYSTEAFF
>TRBJ2-3|TRBV29-1|.|few
TGCAGCGTTGGGGGATGGACAAGAGGGTTCACAGATACGCAGTATTTT
CSVGGWTRGFTDTQYF
>TRBJ2-3|TRBV7-2|TRBD2|many
TGTGCCAGCAGCTACGGACTAGCGGGGGATACGCAGTATTTT
CASSYGLAGDTQYF
>TRBJ2-7|TRBV20-1|.|.
TGCAGTGCTAGAGGGGGTAACGAGCAGTACTTC
CSARGGNEQYF
>TRBJ2-6|TRBV5-1|.|.
TGCGCCAGCAGCTTGGGGCCCCCTGGGGCCAACGTCCTGACTTTC
CASSLGPPGANVLTF
>TRBJ1-4|TRBV5-4|TRBD1|.
TGTGCCAGCAGCTACGACAGGGCAACTAATGAAAAACTGTTTTTT
CASSYDRATNEKLFF
>TRBJ2-3|TRBV24-1|TRBD1|many
TGTGCCACCAGTGATTCGCAGGGGGCCACAGATACGCAGTATTTT
CATSDSQGATDTQYF
>TRBJ2-3|TRBV5-1|.|.
TGCGACAGCAGGGAAGCGACTAGCACAGATACGCAGTATTTT
CDSREATSTDTQYF
>TRBJ1-1|TRBV29-1|TRBD1|many
TGCAGCGTTGAGAGGGACAGGTTAATGAACACTGAAGCTTTCTTT
CSVERDRLMNTEAFF
>TRBJ2-3|TRBV7-3|.|few
TGTGCCAGCAGCTCAGTAGAAGGTGGCACAGATACGCAGTATTTT
CASSSVEGGTDTQYF
>TRBJ1-1|TRBV6-5|TRBD1|few
TGTGCCAGCAGTTACCATTACACCACTGGACAGGGTGTAACCCCTGAAGCTTTCTTT
CASSYHYTTGQGVTPEAFF
>TRBJ2-1|TRBV20-1|.|.
TGCAGTGCTAGAGATCTATACGGCCGAGTTGGCTCCTACAATGAGCAGTTCTTC
CSARDLYGRVGSYNEQFF
>TRBJ1-6|TRBV11-2|TRBD1|.
TGTGCCAGCAGCCCGATGGGACAGCGGAATTCACCCCTCCACTTT
CASSPMGQRNSPLHF
>TRBJ2-7|TRBV20-1|TRBD2|few
TGCAGTGCTAGTGGGCTAGCGGGGACGATCTACGAGCAGTACTTC
CSASGLAGTIYEQYF
>TRBJ2-3|TRBV7-9|.|.
TGTGCCAGCAGCTTAACCCGGGGATACAAGGGAGATACGCAGTATTTT
CASSLTRGYKGDTQYF
>TRBJ2-1|TRBV7-9|.|few
TGTGCCAGCAGCTGGGCCTGGCGGGGGCTCCACGAGCAGTTCTTC
CASSWAWRGLHEQFF
>TRBJ2-7|TRBV7-6|.|few
TGTGCCAGCAGCTTCCAGCCACAGGGTATTTGGAATACCTACGAGCAGTACTTC
CASSFQPQGIWNTYEQYF